This record covers a single T cell receptor beta chain. What it binds is not known. Stated treatment: oral pan-JAK inhibitor, 5-10 mg twice daily. The germline V gene has CDR1 SGHRS and CDR2 YFSETQ. The V segment lost 4 bases and the J segment 0 bases; nucleotides outside the gene matches: 9. The CDR3 is 16 amino acids. The authors extracted RNA and reverse transcribed it into cDNA as the sequencing template. Some clones are missing from TCRdb's copy, which holds only in-frame ones; the method was immunoSEQ multiplex PCR. Of about 120,000 clones in the sample, 55% to 60% were seen once. These data originate in a study of CD8+ T cells in alopecia areata. Overall study: Among treated patients, oral tofacitinib was administered at 5 to 10 mg twice daily. Study results and limitations: Many expanded lesional clones persisted in scalp and blood during tofacitinib treatment. Relative to normal scalp, lesional scalp, especially alopecia totalis/universalis, showed higher clonality. Scalp samples also yield sequences of resident alphabeta T cells from normal skin.

This TCR was sampled from a human donor with alopecia areata. The chain couples TRBV5-1 to TRBJ1-1, with 7 bases matching TRBD1. The specimen comprised CD4+ T cells sorted from blood, sampled at week 24, from a patient treated with tofacitinib. The CDR3 sequence: CASSQRTGQMNTEAFF. The DNA for the CDR3 is TGCGCCAGCAGCCAGAGGACAGGTCAGATGAACACTGAAGCTTTCTTT.